These T cell receptor beta chains were read from a single sample in a study of read filtering for tumor transcriptome and immune sequencing. Via MiXCR, TCRdb re-called the reads, giving one row per CDR3 protein. Of 60,000 to 80,000 distinct CDR3 sequences listed, 11% to 15% are singletons. The sequencing sample was made of a population of CD138-negative cells sorted from bone marrow. These receptors were obtained from a donor aged 40 or older with multiple myeloma. The CDR3 runs from the conserved cysteine through the conserved F or W. D genes are given only for firm matches. For some rows the clone size is stated as once, few or many, or as a class when expanded; others skip it.

v_gene	d_gene	abundance	j_gene	CDR3aa	CDR3nt
TRBV11-3	TRBD1	-	TRBJ2-3	CANSPTGGADTQYF	TGTGCCAACAGCCCAACAGGGGGAGCAGATACGCAGTACTTT
TRBV5-4	-	few	TRBJ1-1	CASTDSLNTEASF	TGTGCCAGCACAGACAGTTTGAACACTGAAGCTTCCTTT
TRBV29-1	-	-	TRBJ1-1	CSVKRQSLNTEAFF	TGCAGCGTTAAAAGACAGAGTCTGAACACTGAAGCTTTCTTT
TRBV5-1	-	many	TRBJ2-1	CASSFQGIASNEQFF	TGCGCCAGCAGCTTCCAGGGAATTGCGTCCAATGAGCAGTTCTTC
TRBV29-1	-	many	TRBJ1-1	CSVPHDRFSTEAFF	TGCAGCGTTCCCCACGACAGGTTCTCCACTGAAGCTTTCTTT
TRBV6-5	-	many	TRBJ2-1	CASSYGPKGVGNKNEQFF	TGTGCCAGCAGTTACGGGCCAAAGGGGGTAGGTAACAAGAATGAGCAGTTCTTC
TRBV20-1	-	many	TRBJ1-1	CSARDVVRGQMNTEAFF	TGCAGTGCTAGAGATGTAGTAAGGGGCCAGATGAACACTGAAGCTTTCTTT
TRBV5-1	TRBD1	many	TRBJ2-1	CASSSGQESSYNEQFF	TGCGCCAGCAGCTCCGGACAGGAGAGCTCCTACAATGAGCAGTTCTTC
TRBV12-3/TRBV12-4	-	many	TRBJ2-7	CASSLGARREQYF	TGTGCCAGCAGTTTAGGGGCCCGGCGGGAGCAGTACTTC
TRBV18	-	-	TRBJ1-5	CASSPWQENQPQHF	TGTGCCAGCTCACCTTGGCAGGAAAATCAGCCCCAGCATTTT
TRBV24-1	TRBD2	-	TRBJ2-1	CATSGPGLGAYDEQFF	TGTGCCACCAGTGGCCCGGGACTAGGGGCCTACGATGAGCAGTTCTTC
TRBV11-2	TRBD1	many	TRBJ2-3	CASRDRVGESNTDTQYF	TGTGCCAGCAGGGACAGGGTTGGGGAGTCGAATACAGATACGCAGTATTTT
TRBV25-1	-	many	TRBJ2-1	CASRQGIGNEQFF	TGTGCCAGCAGACAGGGAATTGGCAATGAGCAGTTCTTC
TRBV29-1	-	few	TRBJ1-3	CSVLGRSSGNTIYF	TGCAGCGTTTTAGGACGGAGCTCTGGAAACACCATATATTTT
TRBV9	-	many	TRBJ1-1	CASSVDGGEAFF	TGTGCCAGCAGCGTAGATGGGGGTGAAGCTTTCTTT
TRBV25-1	-	many	TRBJ2-1	CASSERALSYNEQFF	TGTGCCAGCAGTGAAAGAGCCCTCTCCTACAATGAGCAGTTCTTC
TRBV2	-	many	TRBJ2-3	CASSESGGSTDTQYF	TGTGCCAGCAGTGAAAGTGGCGGAAGCACAGATACGCAGTATTTT
TRBV29-1	TRBD1	many	TRBJ1-1	CSVHRAPGQGGTEAFF	TGCAGCGTTCACAGGGCTCCGGGACAGGGAGGCACTGAAGCTTTCTTT
TRBV20-1	-	once	TRBJ1-5	CSARDEVLSNQPRHF	TGCAGTGCTAGGGATGAGGTCCTTAGCAATCAGCCCCGGCATTTT
TRBV19	TRBD2	many	TRBJ2-7	CASSIKTSGSNEQYF	TGTGCCAGTAGTATAAAAACTAGCGGGAGTAACGAGCAGTACTTC
TRBV2	-	-	TRBJ2-3	CASTPSGASTDTQYF	TGTGCCAGCACTCCCAGTGGGGCAAGCACAGATACGCAGTATTTT
TRBV7-3	-	many	TRBJ2-5	CASSLQGKETQYF	TGTGCCAGCAGCTTACAGGGGAAGGAGACCCAGTACTTC
TRBV5-6	-	many	TRBJ2-2	CASSVRLTTGELFF	TGTGCCAGCAGCGTCCGTTTGACTACCGGGGAGCTGTTTTTT
TRBV27	TRBD2	many	TRBJ2-1	CASSSQGLAGESEQFF	TGTGCCAGCAGTTCACAAGGACTAGCGGGAGAGAGTGAGCAGTTCTTC
TRBV12-3/TRBV12-4	TRBD1	-	TRBJ2-5	CASSLGGGGRPRETQYF	TGTGCCAGCAGTTTAGGAGGGGGCGGTCGCCCCCGGGAGACCCAGTACTTC
TRBV11-2	-	many	TRBJ2-1	CASSSSDSLSYNEQFF	TGTGCCAGCAGCTCCTCGGACTCCCTCTCCTACAATGAGCAGTTCTTC
TRBV27	TRBD1	many	TRBJ1-1	CASTTGGTEAFF	TGTGCCAGCACCACAGGGGGAACTGAAGCTTTCTTT
TRBV27	TRBD1	many	TRBJ1-5	CASSGTDNQPQHF	TGTGCCAGCAGCGGGACAGATAATCAGCCCCAGCATTTT
TRBV12-3/TRBV12-4	TRBD1	many	TRBJ1-1	CASTPGQTNTEAFF	TGTGCCAGCACCCCGGGACAGACGAACACTGAAGCTTTCTTT
TRBV7-2	-	many	TRBJ1-1	CASSFRNTEAFF	TGTGCCAGCAGCTTTCGCAACACTGAAGCTTTCTTT
TRBV20-1	-	many	TRBJ2-7	CSAPSRYEQYF	TGCAGTGCTCCGTCCCGTTACGAGCAGTACTTC
TRBV20-1	-	few	TRBJ1-5	CSAGGGQPQHF	TGCAGTGCTGGGGGGGGACAGCCCCAGCATTTT
TRBV21-1	-	few	TRBJ1-5	CASSKGRGGQPQHF	TGTGCCAGCAGCAAAGGCCGGGGGGGTCAGCCCCAGCATTTT
TRBV6-1	-	-	TRBJ1-2	CASSSRLTDYGYTF	TGTGCCAGCAGCTCAAGGCTTACAGACTATGGCTACACCTTC
TRBV4-1	-	many	TRBJ1-1	CASSHKRGNTEAFF	TGCGCCAGCAGCCATAAACGAGGAAACACTGAAGCTTTCTTT
TRBV9	TRBD1	many	TRBJ1-6	CASSLSGGNSPLHF	TGTGCCAGCAGCTTGTCAGGGGGGAATTCACCCCTCCACTTT
TRBV29-1	-	few	TRBJ2-3	CSARPGLGTDTQYF	TGCAGCGCTCGTCCGGGTCTCGGGACAGATACGCAGTATTTT
TRBV6-1	-	few	TRBJ1-5	CASSEVDGGPQHF	TGTGCCAGCAGTGAAGTGGACGGTGGGCCCCAGCATTTT
TRBV9	TRBD1	many	TRBJ2-7	CASSVEPGQGFYEQYF	TGTGCCAGCAGCGTAGAACCGGGACAGGGATTCTACGAGCAGTACTTC
TRBV14	-	many	TRBJ2-2	CASSHGWTGELFF	TGTGCCAGCAGCCATGGGTGGACCGGGGAGCTGTTTTTT
TRBV12-3/TRBV12-4	TRBD1	many	TRBJ1-1	CASRYSRGRAEAFF	TGTGCCAGCAGATATTCCAGGGGGCGGGCTGAAGCTTTCTTT
TRBV5-1	TRBD2	many	TRBJ2-5	CASRWEGETQYF	TGCGCCAGCAGGTGGGAGGGAGAGACCCAGTACTTC
TRBV7-7	TRBD2	many	TRBJ2-5	CASSRAGGPGEETQYF	TGTGCTAGCAGCCGAGCGGGAGGGCCAGGTGAAGAGACCCAGTACTTC
TRBV5-1	-	many	TRBJ2-3	CASSLGGSTGTDTQYF	TGCGCCAGCAGCTTGGGAGGGTCGACAGGTACAGATACGCAGTATTTT
TRBV28	-	many	TRBJ2-2	CASSLGTPELFF	TGTGCCAGCAGTCTCGGGACACCCGAGCTGTTTTTT
TRBV6-1	-	many	TRBJ2-7	CASSEGRSYEQYF	TGTGCCAGCAGTGAGGGACGGAGCTACGAGCAGTACTTC
TRBV4-2	TRBD2	-	TRBJ2-7	CASSQDKGGRSYEQYF	TGTGCCAGCAGCCAAGATAAAGGCGGGAGGTCCTACGAGCAGTACTTC
TRBV21-1	-	many	TRBJ2-1	CASSRNITGTHEFF	TGTGCCAGCAGCAGAAATATAACCGGGACACACGAGTTCTTC
TRBV12-3/TRBV12-4	-	-	TRBJ1-2	CASSFGGRFIDGYTF	TGTGCCAGCAGTTTCGGGGGCAGGTTCATAGATGGCTACACCTTC
TRBV7-3	-	many	TRBJ2-3	CASSLSRADTQYF	TGTGCCAGCAGCTTATCCCGCGCAGATACGCAGTATTTT
TRBV6-2/TRBV6-3	-	many	TRBJ1-1	CASSLGPLETEAFF	TGTGCCAGCAGCCTTGGCCCCCTTGAAACTGAAGCTTTCTTT
TRBV6-6	-	many	TRBJ1-1	CASSGPGTSTEAFF	TGTGCCAGCAGTGGCCCCGGGACCTCGACTGAAGCTTTCTTT
TRBV19	-	many	TRBJ1-2	CASIDFVYGYTF	TGTGCCAGTATCGATTTTGTCTATGGCTACACCTTC
TRBV29-1	TRBD1	many	TRBJ2-1	CSVKTHRDRASWGSYNEQFF	TGCAGCGTTAAAACCCACCGGGACAGGGCTTCATGGGGGAGTTACAATGAGCAGTTCTTC
TRBV7-9	-	many	TRBJ2-5	CASSLGISGEGKQETQYF	TGTGCCAGCAGCTTAGGGATTTCTGGGGAAGGGAAACAAGAGACCCAGTACTTC
TRBV6-6	TRBD1	few	TRBJ2-7	CASSWGQFEQYF	TGTGCCAGCAGTTGGGGACAGTTCGAGCAGTACTTC
TRBV7-2	TRBD2	many	TRBJ2-7	CASSLTSGNYEQYF	TGTGCCAGCAGCCTGACTAGCGGGAATTACGAGCAGTACTTC